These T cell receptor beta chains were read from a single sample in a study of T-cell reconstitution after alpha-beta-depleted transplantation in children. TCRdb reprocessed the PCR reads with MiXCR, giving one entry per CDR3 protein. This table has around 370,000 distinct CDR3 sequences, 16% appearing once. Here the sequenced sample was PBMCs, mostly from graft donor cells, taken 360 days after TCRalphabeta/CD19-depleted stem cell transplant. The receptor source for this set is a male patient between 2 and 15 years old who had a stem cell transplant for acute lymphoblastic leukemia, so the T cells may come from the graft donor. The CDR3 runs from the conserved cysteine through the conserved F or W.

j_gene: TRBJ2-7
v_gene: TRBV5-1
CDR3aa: CASSWGQGAYEQYF

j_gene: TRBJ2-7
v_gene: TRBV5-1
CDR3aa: CASSIAGVSHEQYF

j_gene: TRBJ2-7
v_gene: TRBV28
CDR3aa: CASSFPGSSSYEQYF

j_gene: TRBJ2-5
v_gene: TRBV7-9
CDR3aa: CASSLRTWYRYQETQYF

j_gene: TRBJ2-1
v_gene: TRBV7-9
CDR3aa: CASSYWTSGLDEQFF

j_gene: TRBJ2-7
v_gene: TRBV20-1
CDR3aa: CSAEDRQRSYEQYF

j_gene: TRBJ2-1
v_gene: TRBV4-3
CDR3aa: CASSHLSGSYNEQFF

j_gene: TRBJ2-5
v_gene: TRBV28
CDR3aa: CASSFRPQETQYF

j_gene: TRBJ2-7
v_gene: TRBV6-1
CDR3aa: CASSEVGYEQYF

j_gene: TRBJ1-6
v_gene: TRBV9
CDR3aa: CASSQWYTYNSPLHF

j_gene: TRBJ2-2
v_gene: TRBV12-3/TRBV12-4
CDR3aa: CASRPRTRNTGELFF

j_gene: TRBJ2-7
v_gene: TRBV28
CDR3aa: CASSPWGAAYEQYF

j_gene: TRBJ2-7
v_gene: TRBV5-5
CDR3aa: CASTTGGRDYEQYF

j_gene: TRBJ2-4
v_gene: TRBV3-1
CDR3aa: CASSQLEKNIQYF

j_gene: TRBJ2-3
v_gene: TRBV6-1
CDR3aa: CASSDRGGDTQYF